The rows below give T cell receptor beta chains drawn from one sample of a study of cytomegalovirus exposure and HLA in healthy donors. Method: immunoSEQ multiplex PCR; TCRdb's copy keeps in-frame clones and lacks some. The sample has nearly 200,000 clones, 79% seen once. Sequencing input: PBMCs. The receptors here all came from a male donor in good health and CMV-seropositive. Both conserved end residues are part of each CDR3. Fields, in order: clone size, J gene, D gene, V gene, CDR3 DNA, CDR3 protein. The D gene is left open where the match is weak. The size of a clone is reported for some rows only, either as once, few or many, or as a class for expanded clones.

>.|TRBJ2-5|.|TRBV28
TGTGCCAGCAGGGGGGCAGAGACCCAGTACTTC
CASRGAETQYF
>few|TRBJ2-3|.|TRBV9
TGTGCCAGCAGCGTAGAAGGCAGGCTCACAGATACGCAGTATTTT
CASSVEGRLTDTQYF
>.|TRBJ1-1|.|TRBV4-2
TGTGCCAGCAGCCAAGTTAGGGGGAAGAACACTGAAGCTTTCTTT
CASSQVRGKNTEAFF
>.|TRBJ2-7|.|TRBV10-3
TGTGCCATCAGTGAGGACAGAAACTCCTACGAGCAGTACTTC
CAISEDRNSYEQYF
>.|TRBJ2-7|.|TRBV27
TGTGCCAGCAGTATAACGGGTTTTGCCTACGAGCAGTACTTC
CASSITGFAYEQYF
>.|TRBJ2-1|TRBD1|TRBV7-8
TGTGCCAGCAGCTCCCGGGACAGGGGGCGAAACTACAATGAGCAGTTCTTC
CASSSRDRGRNYNEQFF
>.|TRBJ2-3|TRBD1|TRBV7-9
TGTGCCAGCAGCCCAACAGACAGGGGGTTGACAGATACGCAGTATTTT
CASSPTDRGLTDTQYF
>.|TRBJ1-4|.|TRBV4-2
TGTGCCAGCAGCCAACGGGAGGGGCAGGTTGAAAAACTGTTTTTT
CASSQREGQVEKLFF
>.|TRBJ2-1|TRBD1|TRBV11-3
TGTGCCAGCGGGACCGGGACAGGGGAATACAATGAGCAGTTCTTC
CASGTGTGEYNEQFF
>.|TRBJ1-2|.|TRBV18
TGTGCCAGCTCACCCTCGGACAGAAACTATGGCTACACCTTC
CASSPSDRNYGYTF
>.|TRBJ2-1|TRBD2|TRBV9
TGTGCCAGCAGCGTAGCGGGTAGCGGGTACAATGAGCAGTTCTTC
CASSVAGSGYNEQFF
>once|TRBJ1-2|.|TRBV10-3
TGTGCCATCAAAGAGGGCTCTAACTATGGCTACACCTTC
CAIKEGSNYGYTF
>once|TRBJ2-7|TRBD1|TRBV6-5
TGTGCCAGCAGTTACCTCGGACAGGGGGTCAACGAGCAGTACTTC
CASSYLGQGVNEQYF
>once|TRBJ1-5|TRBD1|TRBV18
TGTGCCAGCTCCCCGACAGGGAATCAGCCCCAGCATTTT
CASSPTGNQPQHF
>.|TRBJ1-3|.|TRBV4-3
TGCGCCAGCAGCCAAGAATACGGACAAAGAAACACCATATATTTT
CASSQEYGQRNTIYF
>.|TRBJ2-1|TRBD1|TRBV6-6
TGTGCCAGCAGTCCCCGGACAGGGGGGTACAATGAGCAGTTCTTC
CASSPRTGGYNEQFF